The rows below give T cell receptor beta chains drawn from one sample of a study of blood T cell repertoires in COVID-19. Assay used: immunoSEQ multiplex PCR; TCRdb lists only in-frame clones, some missing. The data show around 45,000 clones, approximately 90% seen once. The sequencing input was peripheral blood. The receptor set was obtained from a man aged 80 or over with acute or convalescent COVID-19. The conserved cysteine and the conserved F or W are not part of the CDR3 here. The size of a clone is reported for some rows only, either as once, few or many, or as a class for expanded clones.

v_gene | abundance | len | CDR3aa
TRBV13 | NA | 12 | ASSLGGQGGGYT
TRBV18 | once | 11 | ASSPPTHEKLF
TRBV7-2 | once | 12 | ASSPGQGRYEQY
TRBV3-1/TRBV3-2 | NA | 12 | ASSSRGFGETQY
TRBV27 | NA | 15 | ASSFDRAITRNTEAF
TRBV7-4 | NA | 16 | ASSLAGTSGGDPYEQY
TRBV9 | NA | 11 | ASSAEVEETQY
TRBV2 | NA | 12 | ASSGAGVFYEQY
TRBV27 | NA | 11 | ASRRGQGYGYT
TRBV15 | NA | 11 | ATTMTRTDTQY
TRBV18 | NA | 13 | ASSHRTGLGEKLF
TRBV29-1 | NA | 12 | SVSKPYLTDTQY
TRBV29-1 | NA | 12 | SAGDLASGGEQY
TRBV7-7 | NA | 12 | ASSFSLAGGELF
TRBV9 | NA | 12 | ASSRDSLNQPQH
TRBV18 | NA | 16 | ASSPRFPQGANTGELF
TRBV5-1 | NA | 13 | ASSLRTGDNSPLH
TRBV11-2 | NA | 13 | ASSLAMGGRQPQH
TRBV15 | NA | 13 | ATSRVLQGNTEAF
TRBV7-9 | once | 11 | ASSGSGFGGYT